This T cell receptor (beta chain) was profiled in a study of T cell responses to AZD1222 COVID-19 vaccine. Generated by immunoSEQ multiplex PCR, the TCRdb table keeps only in-frame clones and is missing some. The data hold tens of thousands of clones, with around 90% observed a single time. Trimming stripped 3 bases from V and 4 bases from J, with 19 bases between. CDR3 length equals 17 residues. CDR1 and CDR2 from the germline V gene are SGHRS and YFSETQ. This specimen consisted of peripheral blood, obtained on day 0 of AZD1222 vaccination. The sequence was collected from an adult in good health. The chain combines TRBV5-1 with TRBJ1-4, with a tentative D call TRBD1 (5 bases). For the CDR3, the DNA is TGCGCCAGCAGCTCGACTGCCCGACAGTCCCATAATGAAAAACTGTTTTTT. Amino acid sequence: CASSSTARQSHNEKLFF.